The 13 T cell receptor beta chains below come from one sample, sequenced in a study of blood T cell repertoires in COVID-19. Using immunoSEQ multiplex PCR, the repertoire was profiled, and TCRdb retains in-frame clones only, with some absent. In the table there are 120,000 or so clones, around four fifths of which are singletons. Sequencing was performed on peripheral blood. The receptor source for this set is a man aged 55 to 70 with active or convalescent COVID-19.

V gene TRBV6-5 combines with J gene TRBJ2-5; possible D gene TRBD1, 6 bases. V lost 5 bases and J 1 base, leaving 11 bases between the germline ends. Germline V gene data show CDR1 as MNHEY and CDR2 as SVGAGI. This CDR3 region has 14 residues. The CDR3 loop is CASSLRTVQETQYF. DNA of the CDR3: TGTGCCAGCAGTCTTCGGACAGTCCAAGAGACCCAGTACTTC.

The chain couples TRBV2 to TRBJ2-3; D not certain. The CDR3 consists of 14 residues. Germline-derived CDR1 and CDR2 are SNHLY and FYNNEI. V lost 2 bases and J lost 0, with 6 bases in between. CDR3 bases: TGTGCCAGCAGTGAATTCAGGAGCACAGATACGCAGTATTTT. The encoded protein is CASSEFRSTDTQYF. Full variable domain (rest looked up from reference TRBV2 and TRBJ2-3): EPEVTQTPSHQVTQMGQEVILRCVPISNHLYFYWYRQILGQKVEFLVSFYNNEISEKSEIFDDQFSVERPDGSNFTLKIRSTKLEDSAMYFCASSEFRSTDTQYFGPGTRLTVL.

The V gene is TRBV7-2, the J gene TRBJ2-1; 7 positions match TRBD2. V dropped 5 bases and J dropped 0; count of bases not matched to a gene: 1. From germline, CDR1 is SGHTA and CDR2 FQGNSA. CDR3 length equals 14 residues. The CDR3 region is CASSGGSSYNEQFF. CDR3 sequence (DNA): TGTGCCAGCAGCGGCGGGAGCTCCTACAATGAGCAGTTCTTC.

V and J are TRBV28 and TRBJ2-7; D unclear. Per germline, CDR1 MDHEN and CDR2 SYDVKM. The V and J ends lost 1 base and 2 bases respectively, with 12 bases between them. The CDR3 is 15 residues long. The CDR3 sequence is CASSLSGTFAYEQYF. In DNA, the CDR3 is TGTGCCAGCAGTTTATCCGGTACCTTCGCCTACGAGCAGTACTTC.

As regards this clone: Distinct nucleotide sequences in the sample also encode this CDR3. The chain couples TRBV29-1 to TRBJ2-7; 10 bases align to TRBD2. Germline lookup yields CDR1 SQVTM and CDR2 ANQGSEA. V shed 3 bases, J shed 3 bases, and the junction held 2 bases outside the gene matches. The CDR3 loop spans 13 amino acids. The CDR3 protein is CSVEASGSYEQYF. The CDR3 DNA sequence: TGCAGCGTTGAGGCTAGCGGGAGCTACGAGCAGTACTTC.

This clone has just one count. The DNA of the CDR3 is TGTGCCAGCAGTTGGGGGACTCATGATGGGAATGAGCAGTTCTTC. It translates to CASSWGTHDGNEQFF. The rearrangement uses TRBV6-2 or TRBV6-3 and TRBJ2-1, with D possibly being TRBD2 (6 bases). The CDR3 loop spans 15 amino acids. The ends were cut back, 4 bases at V and 7 bases at J, with 17 bases in the middle. CDR1 and CDR2 (germline): MNHEY, SVGEGT.

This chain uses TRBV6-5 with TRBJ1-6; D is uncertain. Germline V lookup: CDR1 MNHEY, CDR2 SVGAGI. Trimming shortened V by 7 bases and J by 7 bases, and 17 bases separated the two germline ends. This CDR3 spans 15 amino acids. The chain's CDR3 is CASMSVGVGNSPLHF. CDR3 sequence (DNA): TGTGCCAGCATGTCCGTCGGGGTTGGGAATTCACCCCTCCACTTT.

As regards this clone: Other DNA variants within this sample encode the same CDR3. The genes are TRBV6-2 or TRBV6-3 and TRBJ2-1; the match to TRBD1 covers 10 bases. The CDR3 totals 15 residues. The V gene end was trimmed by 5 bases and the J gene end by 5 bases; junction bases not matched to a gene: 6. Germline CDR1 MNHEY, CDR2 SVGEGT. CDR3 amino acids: CASSPLGTGDNEQFF. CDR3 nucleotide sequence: TGTGCCAGCAGTCCCTTGGGGACAGGGGACAATGAGCAGTTCTTC.

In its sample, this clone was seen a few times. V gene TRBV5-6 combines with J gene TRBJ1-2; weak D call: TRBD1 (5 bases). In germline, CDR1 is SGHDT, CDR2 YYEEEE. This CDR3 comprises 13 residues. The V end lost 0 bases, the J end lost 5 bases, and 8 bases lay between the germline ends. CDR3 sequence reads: CASSLAGGYGYTF. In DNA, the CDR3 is TGTGCCAGCAGCTTGGCCGGGGGGTATGGCTACACCTTC.

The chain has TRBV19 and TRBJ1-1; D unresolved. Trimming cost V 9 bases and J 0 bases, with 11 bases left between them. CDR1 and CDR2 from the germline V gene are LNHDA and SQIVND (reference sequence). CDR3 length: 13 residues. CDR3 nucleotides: TGTGCCAGCTCACGGGATTTGAACACTGAAGCTTTCTTT. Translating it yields CASSRDLNTEAFF.

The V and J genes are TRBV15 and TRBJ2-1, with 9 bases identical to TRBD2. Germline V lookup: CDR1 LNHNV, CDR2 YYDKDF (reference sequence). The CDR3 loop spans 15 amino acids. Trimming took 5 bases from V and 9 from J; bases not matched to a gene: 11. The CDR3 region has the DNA TGTGCCACCAGCGGTTTAGCGGGAGCCAGGGGTGAGCAGTTCTTC. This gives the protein CATSGLAGARGEQFF.

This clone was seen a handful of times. The CDR3 reads CASSVGTSGTYEQYF. The CDR3 bases are TGTGCCAGCAGCGTAGGAACTAGCGGGACCTACGAGCAGTACTTC. The V and J genes are TRBV9 and TRBJ2-7, with 10 nucleotides matching TRBD2. The V gene end was trimmed by 0 bases and the J gene end by 2 bases; junction bases not matched to a gene: 2. Germline V lookup: CDR1 SGDLS, CDR2 YYNGEE. The CDR3 length is 15 residues. The variable domain in full, with the rest retrieved from reference TRBV9 and TRBJ2-7, is DSGVTQTPKHLITATGQRVTLRCSPRSGDLSVYWYQQSLDQGLQFLIQYYNGEERAKGNILERFSAQQFPDLHSELNLSSLELGDSALYFCASSVGTSGTYEQYFGPGTRLTVT.

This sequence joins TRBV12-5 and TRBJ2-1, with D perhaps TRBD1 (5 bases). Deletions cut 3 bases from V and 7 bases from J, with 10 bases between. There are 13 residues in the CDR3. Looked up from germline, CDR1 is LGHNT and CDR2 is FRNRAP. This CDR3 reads CASGLNRHNEQFF. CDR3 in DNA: TGTGCTAGTGGTTTAAACAGGCATAATGAGCAGTTCTTC.